These 18 T cell receptor beta chains were all obtained from the same sample, sequenced in a study of T-cell memory formation after mild COVID-19. TCRdb analysed the 5' RACE reads with MiXCR anew, one entry per CDR3 protein. The sample lists roughly 500,000 distinct CDR3 sequences, 20% occurring once. Sequencing was performed on PBMCs or a T cell subset sorted from them (not recorded which). The receptors shown here come from an adult woman who had mild COVID-19 (a few samples of this study predate the infection). Cell type and time point are not known.

J is TRBJ2-5 and V is TRBV5-6, with a weak D call TRBD2 (5 bases). Germline V gene data show CDR1 as SGHDT and CDR2 as YYEEEE. V gave up 0 bases and J gave up 4 bases, with 13 bases separating them. CDR3 length: 15 amino acids. The CDR3 DNA is TGTGCCAGCAGCTTGGGGACTCCCTGGTCAGAGACCCAGTACTTC. Translation gives CASSLGTPWSETQYF. Combining the CDR3 with reference TRBV5-6 and TRBJ2-5 gives the whole variable domain DAGVTQSPTHLIKTRGQQVTLRCSPKSGHDTVSWYQQALGQGPQFIFQYYEEEERQRGNFPDRFSGHQFPNYSSELNVNALLLGDSALYLCASSLGTPWSETQYFGPGTRLLVL.

The rearrangement links TRBV20-1 to TRBJ1-6; no clear D. V lost 0 bases and J lost 2, with 11 bases in between. The CDR3 is made up of 16 amino acids. The V gene's germline CDR1 is DFQATT and CDR2 SNEGSKA (reference sequence). The CDR3 protein is CSARDSGNTYNSPLHF. The DNA of the CDR3 is TGCAGTGCTAGAGATTCTGGGAACACCTATAATTCACCCCTCCACTTT.

The chain has TRBV7-3 and TRBJ2-2, with D tentatively TRBD2 (7 bases). V was clipped by 2 bases and J by 0 bases, with 10 bases between them. Per the germline V gene, CDR1 is SGHTA and CDR2 is FQGTGA. The CDR3 is 16 residues long. CDR3 sequence: CASSLAGAANTGELFF. DNA of the CDR3: TGTGCCAGCAGCTTAGCGGGGGCCGCGAACACCGGGGAGCTGTTTTTT.

This clonotype was found a few times. V usage is TRBV6-2 or TRBV6-3 and J usage is TRBJ1-1; the D is unclear. Germline V lookup: CDR1 MNHEY, CDR2 SVGEGT. Trimming shortened V by 4 bases and J by 2 bases, and 11 bases separated the two germline ends. CDR3 length: 14 amino acids. The CDR3 sequence is CASSSLAGNTEAFF. As DNA, the CDR3 is TGTGCCAGCAGTTCTCTCGCAGGAAACACTGAAGCTTTCTTT.

This clonotype was seen a handful of times. The V call is TRBV20-1, the J call TRBJ2-2; possible D gene TRBD2, 5 bases. V shed 3 bases and J shed 6 bases, with 20 bases lying between them. This CDR3 has 16 residues. Germline assignment: CDR1 DFQATT and CDR2 SNEGSKA (reference sequence). The CDR3 loop reads CSASGGRTGLAGELFF. For the CDR3, the DNA is TGCAGTGCTAGCGGAGGACGAACCGGGCTCGCCGGGGAGCTGTTTTTT.

There are many counts of this clonotype. The genes are TRBV20-1 and TRBJ2-7, with D uncertain. Trimming removed 0 bases from V and 1 base from J, with 16 bases in between. The CDR3 contains 16 residues. Germline loops: CDR1 DFQATT, CDR2 SNEGSKA (reference sequence). As DNA, the CDR3 is TGCAGTGCTAGAGACCCGGCCGGTGGCGGTTCCTACGAGCAGTACTTC. Amino acid sequence: CSARDPAGGGSYEQYF.

This clonotype was picked up a small number of times. The chain combines TRBV7-6 with TRBJ2-1; tentatively, D is TRBD1 or TRBD2 (5 bases each). V lost 5 bases and J lost 6, with 11 bases in between. Looked up from germline, CDR1 is SGHVS and CDR2 is FNYEAQ. The CDR3 is 13 residues long. The CDR3 nucleotides are TGTGCCAGCAGCCATGGGGGACCCAATGAGCAGTTCTTC. It yields the protein CASSHGGPNEQFF.

The chain couples TRBV7-2 to TRBJ2-7, with a weak D call TRBD1 (6 bases). Germline lookup yields CDR1 SGHTA and CDR2 FQGNSA. This CDR3 contains 15 residues. The V gene lost 5 bases and the J gene lost 6 bases, with 20 bases spanning the gap. CDR3 sequence reads: CASSQGTGLLGEQYF. The CDR3 bases are TGTGCCAGCAGCCAGGGCACAGGGCTTCTGGGCGAGCAGTACTTC.

This chain's CDR3 is CASSFRGPHRTEAFF. As DNA, the CDR3 is TGTGCCAGCAGCTTCCGGGGCCCCCACAGGACTGAAGCTTTCTTT. This sequence joins TRBV7-2 and TRBJ1-1; TRBD1 might be the D (5 bases). Germline V gene sequence: CDR1 SGHTA, CDR2 FQGNSA. The ends were cut back, 3 bases at V and 5 bases at J, with 16 bases in the middle. The CDR3 spans 15 residues.

This clonotype was observed a few times. The chain links TRBV29-1 to TRBJ2-1; D not resolved. Per the germline V gene, CDR1 is SQVTM and CDR2 is ANQGSEA. The length of the CDR3 is 12 residues. V gave up 3 bases and J gave up 9 bases, with 12 bases separating them. This CDR3 reads CSVETPRGEQFF. The CDR3 DNA is TGCAGCGTTGAGACCCCCAGAGGTGAGCAGTTCTTC.

The chain couples TRBV6-2 or TRBV6-3 to TRBJ2-7; 9 bases are shared with TRBD1. V shed 2 bases, J shed 3 bases, and the junction held 8 bases outside the gene matches. CDR1 is MNHEY, CDR2 SVGEGT, per germline. This CDR3 contains 16 residues. For the CDR3, the DNA is TGTGCCAGCAGTTACCGAAGCCGGGGACAGGGCTACGAGCAGTACTTC. Translating gives CASSYRSRGQGYEQYF.

This clonotype was seen a handful of times. This chain joins TRBV5-6 and TRBJ2-4; the match to TRBD2 covers 7 bases. This CDR3 has 13 amino acids. Per germline, CDR1 SGHDT and CDR2 YYEEEE. J was trimmed by 6 bases and V by 4 bases; bases with no gene match: 4. The CDR3 region is CASSMGLSNIQYF. Here the CDR3 DNA reads TGTGCCAGCAGCATGGGACTATCAAACATTCAGTACTTC.

This clonotype has a handful of counts. The rearrangement links TRBV12-3 or TRBV12-4 to TRBJ2-1, with TRBD2 matching over 7 bases. Trimming took 6 bases from V and 3 from J; bases not matched to a gene: 8. The CDR3 runs 15 residues. The CDR3 nucleotides read TGTGCCAGCAGGAAGCGGGGCGGGGTCTACAATGAGCAGTTCTTC. This encodes CASRKRGGVYNEQFF.

This clonotype has more than one count but fewer than ten. The rearrangement uses TRBV2 and TRBJ2-7; perhaps TRBD1 as D (5 bases). CDR1 is SNHLY and CDR2 is FYNNEI in the germline V gene. V dropped 6 bases and J dropped 3 bases, with 15 bases sitting between them. This CDR3 spans 14 amino acids. The CDR3 region has the DNA TGTGCCAGCAGCCTTGATGGGGCCCACTACGAGCAGTACTTC. Protein product: CASSLDGAHYEQYF. Filled out from reference TRBV2 and TRBJ2-7, the complete variable domain reads EPEVTQTPSHQVTQMGQEVILRCVPISNHLYFYWYRQILGQKVEFLVSFYNNEISEKSEIFDDQFSVERPDGSNFTLKIRSTKLEDSAMYFCASSLDGAHYEQYFGPGTRLTVT.

This clonotype was seen more than once but under ten times. The rearrangement uses TRBV5-1 and TRBJ2-7; TRBD2 agrees at 7 bases. Germline V gives CDR1 SGHRS, CDR2 YFSETQ. V dropped 3 bases and J dropped 5; count of bases not matched to a gene: 8. The CDR3 contains 14 residues. The CDR3 sequence: CASSSPGGANEQYF. The CDR3 region has the DNA TGCGCCAGCAGCTCCCCGGGGGGTGCCAACGAGCAGTACTTC.

This clonotype was seen once. The chain recombines TRBV5-1 with TRBJ1-1; the D gene is possibly TRBD1 (5 bases). This CDR3 has 15 residues. Per the germline V gene, CDR1 is SGHRS and CDR2 is YFSETQ. V lost 0 bases, J lost 4 bases, and 13 bases lay in between. CDR3 sequence reads: CASSLEGVGGTEAFF. DNA of the CDR3: TGCGCCAGCAGCTTGGAAGGAGTGGGGGGCACTGAAGCTTTCTTT. Supplemented by reference TRBV5-1 and TRBJ1-1, the full variable domain reads KAGVTQTPRYLIKTRGQQVTLSCSPISGHRSVSWYQQTPGQGLQFLFEYFSETQRNKGNFPGRFSGRQFSNSRSEMNVSTLELGDSALYLCASSLEGVGGTEAFFGQGTRLTVV.

This sequence joins TRBV29-1 and TRBJ2-2, with TRBD1 matching 8 bases. Germline-derived CDR1 and CDR2 are SQVTM and ANQGSEA. CDR3 size: 12 residues. CDR3 sequence reads: CRADRATGELFF. The CDR3 DNA sequence: TGCAGGGCGGACAGGGCCACCGGGGAGCTGTTTTTT.

This clonotype was detected only a few times. The chain recombines TRBV20-1 with TRBJ2-2; TRBD2 agrees at 8 bases. Germline loops: CDR1 DFQATT, CDR2 SNEGSKA (reference sequence). Trimming took 2 bases from V and 0 from J; bases not matched to a gene: 5. This CDR3 is 16 amino acids long. CDR3 sequence reads: CSARPGGEANTGELFF. The CDR3 DNA sequence: TGCAGTGCTAGACCGGGGGGGGAAGCGAACACCGGGGAGCTGTTTTTT.